The 28 T cell receptor beta chains below all came from one sample that was sequenced in a study of blood T cell repertoires in COVID-19. Only in-frame clones appear in the TCRdb table, and some are missing; sequencing was by immunoSEQ multiplex PCR. The profile shows roughly 89,000 clones, roughly 80% of them singletons. Sequenced sample: peripheral blood. The receptors here all came from a woman of 80 years or more with acute or convalescent COVID-19.

This chain connects TRBV18 to TRBJ1-1, with D perhaps matching TRBD1 (6 bases). Germline CDR1 and CDR2: KGHSH and LQKENI. There are 14 residues in the CDR3. V gave up 5 bases and J gave up 3 bases, with 13 bases separating them. The chain's CDR3 is CASSVGSGDTEAFF. The DNA of the CDR3 is TGTGCCAGCTCAGTCGGATCAGGGGACACTGAAGCTTTCTTT.

This clone was seen only a few times. The chain employs TRBV19 and TRBJ2-1; weak D call: TRBD2 (5 bases). Between the trimmed V and J ends, which lost 7 bases and 4 bases, there was a span of 14 bases. This CDR3 is 14 amino acids long. The germline V gene encodes CDR1 LNHDA and CDR2 SQIVND (reference sequence). CDR3 loop: CASTPSGSYNEQFF. The CDR3, as DNA: TGTGCCAGTACCCCTTCGGGGTCTTACAATGAGCAGTTCTTC.

The chain couples TRBV19 to TRBJ2-4; 8 bases are a match to TRBD1. The V and J ends lost 3 bases and 9 bases, in that order; junction bases with no gene match: 7. The CDR3 has 14 residues. Germline values: CDR1 LNHDA, CDR2 SQIVND (reference sequence). The CDR3 sequence: CASSIGTGESIQYF. CDR3 nucleotide sequence: TGTGCCAGTAGTATTGGGACAGGTGAAAGCATTCAGTACTTC.

This rearrangement joins TRBV6-1 to TRBJ1-5; D gene uncertain. CDR3 length: 12 amino acids. Per germline, CDR1 MNHNS and CDR2 SASEGT. Trimming left V 2 bases short and J 7 bases short, with 6 bases between. The CDR3 DNA reads TGTGCCAGCAGTGAATCGAGACAGCCCCAGCATTTT. The encoded protein is CASSESRQPQHF.

This chain links TRBV19 with TRBJ2-7, with D maybe TRBD1 (6 bases). Looked up from germline, CDR1 is LNHDA and CDR2 is SQIVND (reference sequence). The CDR3 length is 15 residues. The germline V and J ends were trimmed by 7 bases and 5 bases, with 21 bases remaining between them. CDR3 sequence: CASNSGTSYAHEQYF. The CDR3 DNA reads TGTGCCAGTAACTCCGGGACATCATATGCCCACGAGCAGTACTTC.

V usage is TRBV10-2 and J usage is TRBJ2-7, with D perhaps matching TRBD1 (6 bases). V lost 1 base to trimming and J lost 2 bases, with 9 bases between them. This CDR3 has 14 residues. In germline, CDR1 is WSHSY, CDR2 SAAADI. In DNA, the CDR3 is TGCGCCAGCAGTGAGTACAGGGAGCCCTACGAGCAGTACTTC. Its translation is CASSEYREPYEQYF.

This chain joins TRBV21-1 and TRBJ2-7; TRBD1 was called by the table and not checked on the DNA. TRBV21-1 is annotated as a pseudogene. This CDR3 region has 15 residues. The CDR3: CASSKVGGQSYEQYF. The CDR3 region has the DNA TGTGCCAGCAGCAAAGTGGGGGGACAGTCCTACGAGCAGTACTTC.

This rearrangement joins TRBV6-1 to TRBJ2-4, with TRBD1 matching over 8 bases. In germline, CDR1 is MNHNS, CDR2 SASEGT. V trimming: 0 bases; J trimming: 5 bases; junction bases outside the gene matches: 15. The CDR3 covers 19 residues. CDR3 loop: CASSEAHQGARVIQNIQYF. The CDR3 nucleotides read TGTGCCAGCAGTGAAGCGCACCAGGGGGCGCGGGTAATCCAAAACATTCAGTACTTC.

On this clone: Relative to the germline gene, one junction end is altered; a read error may explain this. The sample has other DNA sequences that encode this CDR3 too. The chain joins TRBV2 to TRBJ1-2; D uncertain. The V gene's germline CDR1 is SNHLY and CDR2 FYNNEI. This CDR3 has 11 residues. The chain's CDR3 is CASSERQKGAF. The DNA for the CDR3 is TGTGCCAGCAGTGAGCGGCAAAAAGGAGCCTTC.

V and J are TRBV7-9 and TRBJ1-4, with no clear D. Germline V CDR1 and CDR2: SEHNR, FQNEAQ (reference sequence). V gave up 1 base and J gave up 0 bases, with 6 bases separating them. The CDR3 is made up of 15 amino acids. The DNA of the CDR3 is TGTGCCAGCAGCTTAGGTCCCTCAACTAATGAAAAACTGTTTTTT. Its translation: CASSLGPSTNEKLFF.

DNA for the CDR3: TGTGCCAGTAGTATTGGACAGGGCAGAAACAATCAGCCCCAGCATTTT. Encoded protein: CASSIGQGRNNQPQHF. V usage is TRBV19 and J usage is TRBJ1-5; 8 bases match TRBD1. V lost 3 bases to trimming and J lost 3 bases; unmatched junction nucleotides: 7. Germline V gives CDR1 LNHDA, CDR2 SQIVND (reference sequence). The CDR3 has 16 residues.

This chain links TRBV19 with TRBJ1-4, with D possibly TRBD1 on 5 matching bases. CDR1 is LNHDA, CDR2 SQIVND, per germline (reference sequence). The CDR3 is made up of 14 amino acids. V was clipped by 6 bases and J by 6 bases, with 14 bases between them. CDR3 bases: TGTGCCAGTAGAACCCCAGGGTACGATGAAAAACTGTTTTTT. This codes for CASRTPGYDEKLFF.

J is TRBJ1-2 and V is TRBV2; 7 bases agree with TRBD1. Trimming cost V 3 bases and J 8 bases; bases outside gene matches: 12. Germline V CDR1 and CDR2: SNHLY, FYNNEI. This CDR3 is built from 15 residues. CDR3 in amino acids: CASSDTGTAYRGYTF. The CDR3 nucleotides are TGTGCCAGCAGTGATACCGGGACAGCCTATAGGGGCTACACCTTC.

CDR3 coding DNA: TGCGCCAGCAGCCGGGACAGTGTTTCCTACGAGCAGTACTTC. Amino acid sequence: CASSRDSVSYEQYF. This chain connects TRBV5-1 to TRBJ2-7, with 7 bases matching TRBD1. After removal of 4 bases from V and 1 base from J, the junction contained 5 bases not matched to a gene. The CDR3 consists of 14 residues. Germline values: CDR1 SGHRS, CDR2 YFSETQ.

The rearrangement uses TRBV18 and TRBJ1-6; 10 bases agree with TRBD1. The J segment lost 7 bases and the V segment lost 2 bases, leaving 5 bases of the junction unmatched. The CDR3 totals 16 residues. In germline, CDR1 is KGHSH, CDR2 LQKENI. Here the CDR3 DNA reads TGTGCCAGCTCACCAACGGGACAGGGGTTGAATTCACCCCTCCACTTT. It is translated as CASSPTGQGLNSPLHF.

The chain joins TRBV6-4 to TRBJ2-2; 7 bases align to TRBD1. There are 15 residues in the CDR3. The V and J ends lost 3 bases and 4 bases, in that order; junction bases with no gene match: 5. The germline V gene has CDR1 MRHNA and CDR2 SNTAGT. The CDR3 DNA follows: TGTGCCAGCAGTGAAGGGGGCGCGGGCACCGGGGAGCTGTTTTTT. This gives the protein CASSEGGAGTGELFF.

The rearrangement joins TRBV18 to TRBJ2-1; a possible D gene is TRBD1 (5 bases). The CDR3 has 17 residues. With 0 bases removed from V and 2 bases from J, the gap between germline ends came to 14 bases. Per germline, CDR1 KGHSH and CDR2 LQKENI. Here the CDR3 reads CASSPPGRVLTYNEQFF. Written as DNA, the CDR3 is TGTGCCAGCTCACCACCAGGCAGGGTCTTAACCTACAATGAGCAGTTCTTC.

This chain connects TRBV7-9 to TRBJ1-2; D unclear. The CDR3 contains 12 residues. V was clipped by 4 bases and J by 10 bases, with 13 bases between them. Germline-derived CDR1 and CDR2 are SEHNR and FQNEAQ (reference sequence). The CDR3 is CASSSHLGNYTF. CDR3 in DNA: TGTGCCAGCAGCTCCCACCTCGGGAACTACACCTTC. The whole variable domain, filled in from reference TRBV7-9 and TRBJ1-2, reads DTGVSQNPRHKITKRGQNVTFRCDPISEHNRLYWYRQTLGQGPEFLTYFQNEAQLEKSRLLSDRFSAERPKGSFSTLEIQRTEQGDSAMYLCASSSHLGNYTFGSGTRLTVV.

The gene calls are TRBV29-1 and TRBJ1-3; D not certain. The germline V gene encodes CDR1 SQVTM and CDR2 ANQGSEA. The germline V and J ends were trimmed by 2 bases and 0 bases, with 5 bases remaining between them. The CDR3 has 13 residues. CDR3 amino acids: CSVEIFSGNTIYF. Here the CDR3 DNA reads TGCAGCGTTGAAATATTCTCTGGAAACACCATATATTTT.

Comment on this clone: The same CDR3 arises from other DNA sequences in this sample as well. This chain uses TRBV3-1 (or the pseudogene TRBV3-2) with TRBJ1-1; no firm D call. The V gene's germline CDR1 is LGHDT and CDR2 YNNKEL (reference sequence). This CDR3 is 12 amino acids long. Trimming removed 4 bases from V and 2 bases from J, with 5 bases in between. CDR3 sequence: CASSLPNTEAFF. In DNA, the CDR3 is TGTGCCAGCAGCCTCCCTAACACTGAAGCTTTCTTT.

This chain uses TRBV25-1 with TRBJ1-2; possibly TRBD1 for D (5 bases). This CDR3 is 13 amino acids long. Looked up from germline, CDR1 is MGHDK and CDR2 is SYGVNS. Trimming removed 6 bases from V and 1 base from J, with 9 bases in between. The CDR3: CASSRQNNYGYTF. The CDR3 DNA is TGTGCCAGCAGCCGACAGAATAACTATGGCTACACCTTC.

This chain uses TRBV30 with TRBJ2-7; maybe TRBD2 (6 bases). Germline V gene sequence: CDR1 GTSNPN, CDR2 SVGIG (reference sequence). The CDR3 length is 13 residues. The V and J ends lost 3 bases and 9 bases respectively, with 18 bases between them. This CDR3 is CAWSSGGLGWQYF. CDR3 bases: TGTGCCTGGAGCTCCGGGGGATTGGGTTGGCAGTACTTC.

V is TRBV19 and J is TRBJ2-3; 14 nucleotides align to TRBD2. Germline assignment: CDR1 LNHDA and CDR2 SQIVND (reference sequence). V trimming: 6 bases; J trimming: 5 bases; junction bases outside the gene matches: 10. This CDR3 has 17 amino acids. As DNA, the CDR3 is TGTGCCAGTAGCGAATTGATAGGACTAGCGGGGGGAGATACGCAGTATTTT. It encodes CASSELIGLAGGDTQYF.

This clone was seen only once. The rearrangement uses TRBV6-6 and TRBJ2-5; no reliable D call. The CDR3 spans 16 residues. Germline loops: CDR1 MNHNY, CDR2 SVGAGI (reference sequence). V lost 3 bases and J lost 1, with 15 bases in between. CDR3 region: CASSYFRLRLQETQYF. The CDR3 DNA follows: TGTGCCAGCAGTTATTTCCGGCTGAGGCTCCAAGAGACCCAGTACTTC.

This chain connects TRBV30 to TRBJ2-7; the D gene is possibly TRBD1 (5 bases). Deletions cut 0 bases from V and 4 bases from J, with 16 bases between. The germline CDR1 and CDR2 sequences are GTSNPN and SVGIG (reference sequence). The CDR3 is made up of 15 amino acids. CDR3 DNA: TGTGCCTGGAGTGTACACGAGACAGCATTTTACGAGCAGTACTTC. As protein: CAWSVHETAFYEQYF.

This sequence joins TRBV4-1 and TRBJ1-4; 7 nucleotides agree with TRBD1. V shed 2 bases, J shed 2 bases, and the junction held 2 bases outside the gene matches. The CDR3 is 15 amino acids. Germline V CDR1 and CDR2: MGHRA, YSYEKL. This CDR3 is CASSQPGGTNEKLFF. The CDR3 bases are TGCGCCAGCAGCCAACCAGGGGGGACTAATGAAAAACTGTTTTTT.

This chain joins TRBV7-2 and TRBJ1-3; D remains ambiguous. Trimming shortened V by 0 bases and J by 0 bases, and 6 bases separated the two germline ends. The CDR3 length is 15 residues. Germline V gives CDR1 SGHTA, CDR2 FQGNSA. The CDR3 nucleotides are TGTGCCAGCAGCTTAGCGGCGGACTCTGGAAACACCATATATTTT. This codes for CASSLAADSGNTIYF.

The gene calls are TRBV6-5 and TRBJ1-6, with D possibly matching TRBD1 (6 bases). Germline CDR1 reads MNHEY; CDR2 reads SVGAGI. This CDR3 has 15 residues. With 4 bases removed from V and 7 bases from J, the gap between germline ends came to 14 bases. The CDR3, as DNA: TGTGCCAGCAGTTCCACAGGGCAGGGGAATTCACCCCTCCACTTT. Translating gives CASSSTGQGNSPLHF.